This T cell receptor beta chain stems from a study of monozygotic twins with inflammatory bowel disease. Study results and caveats: The data offered no way to tell different T cell subtypes apart.

Notes on this clonotype: Its antigen is undetermined.

A total RNA quantity of roughly 3.5 ug went into each TCR library. For both chains, the TCRalpha and TCRbeta cDNA went through two nested PCRs of around 15 and 9 cycles. Reanalyzing the 5' RACE reads, TCRdb keeps one entry per CDR3 protein, without DNA. The sample is made up of 40,000 to 45,000 distinct CDR3 sequences, and the top ten hold around 5.3% of it. Germline CDR1 is SGHNT and CDR2 is YYREEE (reference sequence). The CDR3 loop spans 14 amino acids. Sequencing was performed on blood. The clonotype comes from a human donor with ulcerative colitis or Crohn's disease, or a healthy co-twin of an affected twin (not recorded which). This rearrangement joins TRBV5-4 to TRBJ1-2. The CDR3: CASSLHTATYGYTF. Together with reference TRBV5-4 and TRBJ1-2, the CDR3 gives the full variable domain: ETGVTQSPTHLIKTRGQQVTLRCSSQSGHNTVSWYQQALGQGPQFIFQYYREEENGRGNFPPRFSGLQFPNYSSELNVNALELDDSALYLCASSLHTATYGYTFGSGTRLTVV.